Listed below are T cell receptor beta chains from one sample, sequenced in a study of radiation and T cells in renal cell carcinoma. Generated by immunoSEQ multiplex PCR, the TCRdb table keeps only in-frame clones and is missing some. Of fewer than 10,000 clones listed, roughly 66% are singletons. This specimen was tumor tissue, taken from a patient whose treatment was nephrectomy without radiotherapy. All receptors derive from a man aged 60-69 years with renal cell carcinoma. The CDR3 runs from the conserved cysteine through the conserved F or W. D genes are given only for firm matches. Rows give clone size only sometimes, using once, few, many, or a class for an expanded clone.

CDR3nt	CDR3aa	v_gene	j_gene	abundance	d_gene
TGTGCCAGCAGCCCCCCAGGACCTTATGGCTACACCTTC	CASSPPGPYGYTF	TRBV28	TRBJ1-2	-	-
TGTGCCAGCAGCCCGGGGGAGGGGGCCACCGGGGAGCTGTTTTTT	CASSPGEGATGELFF	TRBV9	TRBJ2-2	-	-
TGTGCCACCAGCAGGACAGGGGTGGGAGATACGCAGTATTTT	CATSRTGVGDTQYF	TRBV15	TRBJ2-3	-	TRBD1
TGCGCCAGCAGCTGGGAAGAGACCCAGTACTTC	CASSWEETQYF	TRBV5-1	TRBJ2-5	-	-
TGTGCCTGGAGTGAATACAGGGGAGGGCAGTACTTC	CAWSEYRGGQYF	TRBV30	TRBJ2-7	-	-
TGTGCCAGCAGCTTACAGGCTTACGAGCAGTACTTC	CASSLQAYEQYF	TRBV7-8	TRBJ2-7	once	-
TGTGCCAGCAGCTTAGTGGGAGGAGCCTACAATGAGCAGTTCTTC	CASSLVGGAYNEQFF	TRBV7-8	TRBJ2-1	-	-
TGTGCCAGCAGCCAGAACTATGGCTACACCTTC	CASSQNYGYTF	TRBV2	TRBJ1-2	-	-
TGCGCCAGCGGACAGGGTAATGAAAAACTGTTTTTT	CASGQGNEKLFF	TRBV4-1	TRBJ1-4	medium-sized	TRBD1
TGTGCCAGCAGGTCTACAGGGGAGTCTGGAAACACCATATATTTT	CASRSTGESGNTIYF	TRBV28	TRBJ1-3	-	TRBD1
TGTGCCTGGAGTGTAGCGGGGGCAGATACGCAGTATTTT	CAWSVAGADTQYF	TRBV30	TRBJ2-3	-	TRBD2
TGTGCCAGCAGTTACTATGCAGGACCGAACACTGAAGCTTTCTTT	CASSYYAGPNTEAFF	TRBV6-5	TRBJ1-1	-	-
TGTGCCAGCAGCCAAGATACGGGACAGGGAAATCACGGCTACACCTTC	CASSQDTGQGNHGYTF	TRBV4-2	TRBJ1-2	few	TRBD1
TGCGCCAGCAGCAGGGAGGTGAACACTGAAGCTTTCTTT	CASSREVNTEAFF	TRBV5-1	TRBJ1-1	-	-
TGTGCCAGCAGTTCCCACAGGGGAGGGGGCTACACCTTC	CASSSHRGGGYTF	TRBV6-5	TRBJ1-2	few	TRBD1
TGTGCCAGCAGTTACTCGGAGACCCAGTACTTC	CASSYSETQYF	TRBV6-5	TRBJ2-5	few	-
TGCGCCAGCAGGGAGGGAGACAGGCCCTATAGCAATCAGCCCCAGCATTTT	CASREGDRPYSNQPQHF	TRBV10-1	TRBJ1-5	once	-
TGTGCCAGCAGCCCCAGACAGCTCTATGGCTACACCTTC	CASSPRQLYGYTF	TRBV7-2	TRBJ1-2	-	-
TGTGCCACCAGCAGAGGATCAACTGGGGCCAACGTCCTGACTTTC	CATSRGSTGANVLTF	TRBV15	TRBJ2-6	-	-
TGTGCCAGCAGCACCGGACTAGCCTACAATGAGCAGTTCTTC	CASSTGLAYNEQFF	TRBV11-3	TRBJ2-1	-	TRBD2
TGTGCCAGCAGCTTAGGGACGAGGGGCTGGGGAAACACTGAAGCTTTCTTT	CASSLGTRGWGNTEAFF	TRBV7-8	TRBJ1-1	-	-
TGTGCCAGCAGCTCTTGGACAGGAGAGAACACTGAAGCTTTCTTT	CASSSWTGENTEAFF	TRBV28	TRBJ1-1	once	TRBD1
TGTGCCAGCAGCTCTAGGGTGAACACTGAAGCTTTCTTT	CASSSRVNTEAFF	TRBV5-4	TRBJ1-1	few	-
TGTGCCAGCAGCTTATTCGGGGCGGGAGTCACCGGGGAGCTGTTTTTT	CASSLFGAGVTGELFF	TRBV7-3	TRBJ2-2	few	TRBD2
TGCGCCAGCAGTGCTCTTCCCGGCCGAGACAGGGTAGAGACCCAGTACTTC	CASSALPGRDRVETQYF	TRBV10-1	TRBJ2-5	-	TRBD1
TGTGCCTGGATCCCGGGACAGGGGTTTTTGGGGGAGCTGTTTTTT	CAWIPGQGFLGELFF	TRBV30	TRBJ2-2	-	TRBD1
TGTGCCAGCAGTTTAGTCCCGGACAGGGTGGAGACCCAGTACTTC	CASSLVPDRVETQYF	TRBV27	TRBJ2-5	-	TRBD1
TGTGCCAGCAGCCCTGGACAGGGGTGGGGCTACACCTTC	CASSPGQGWGYTF	TRBV7-6	TRBJ1-2	few	TRBD1
TGTGCCAGCAGCCCTGGGCTAGCGGGCGGGGAGACCCAGTACTTC	CASSPGLAGGETQYF	TRBV27	TRBJ2-5	-	TRBD2
TGTGCCAGCAGCTTAGCGGCAATGACCGAGCAGTACTTC	CASSLAAMTEQYF	TRBV11-1	TRBJ2-7	few	-
TGTGCCAGCAACAAGGACCTCACCACCGGGGAGCTGTTTTTT	CASNKDLTTGELFF	TRBV11-3	TRBJ2-2	-	-
TGCGCCAGCAGCCAAGATTCTCATCAGCCCCAGCATTTT	CASSQDSHQPQHF	TRBV4-3	TRBJ1-5	-	-
TGTGCCAGTAGTACCGGAGCGGGGGTACCCTACGAGCAGTACTTC	CASSTGAGVPYEQYF	TRBV19	TRBJ2-7	-	TRBD2
TGCGCCAGCAGTGGGGACAGCTTGAACACTGAAGCTTTCTTT	CASSGDSLNTEAFF	TRBV10-2	TRBJ1-1	medium-sized	TRBD1
TGTGCCAGCAGTCCCCACTGGGGAGGGGCCTACGAGCAGTACTTC	CASSPHWGGAYEQYF	TRBV6-5	TRBJ2-7	-	TRBD2
TGTGCCAGCAGCTTTGAGGGGACCATTATGAGCTACACCTTC	CASSFEGTIMSYTF	TRBV7-2	TRBJ1-2	-	-
TGTGCCAGCAGCGCTCAGGGGGCAAGCACAGATACGCAGTATTTT	CASSAQGASTDTQYF	TRBV9	TRBJ2-3	few	TRBD1
TGTGCCAGCAGCTCGACAGCCTCTGGGGCCAACGTCCTGACTTTC	CASSSTASGANVLTF	TRBV11-2	TRBJ2-6	-	-
TGTGCCAGCAGTTTTGGGAGCGGAGAGACTTCACCCCTCCACTTT	CASSFGSGETSPLHF	TRBV27	TRBJ1-6	few	-